What follows is one TCR beta chain and its context. Its target is unknown. V lost 8 bases, J lost 4 bases, and 25 bases lay in between. The CDR3 contains 16 residues. Germline loops: CDR1 DFQATT, CDR2 SNEGSKA (reference sequence). The entry originates in a study of T cell repertoires in cytomegalovirus infection. At the level of the study: Matching HLA type, along with CMV infection, was indicated by public TCR beta signatures.

Each CDR3 protein gets one entry after TCRdb re-called the reads with MiXCR. The sample comprises around 300,000 distinct CDR3 sequences, under 25% of which are singletons, and approximately 19% rests with the top ten. The TCR sequence derives from a human donor in good health (CMV status not recorded). Some clones in this sample may be carry-over from other donors' samples. The chain employs TRBV20-1 and TRBJ2-3, with a tentative D call TRBD2 (5 bases). The sequenced sample was cultured PBMCs, obtained from culture after CMV antigen stimulation. CDR3 DNA sequence: TGCAGTACCCCGATCGTGTCCGGAACTAGGCCAGATACGCAGTATTTT. Amino acids: CSTPIVSGTRPDTQYF.